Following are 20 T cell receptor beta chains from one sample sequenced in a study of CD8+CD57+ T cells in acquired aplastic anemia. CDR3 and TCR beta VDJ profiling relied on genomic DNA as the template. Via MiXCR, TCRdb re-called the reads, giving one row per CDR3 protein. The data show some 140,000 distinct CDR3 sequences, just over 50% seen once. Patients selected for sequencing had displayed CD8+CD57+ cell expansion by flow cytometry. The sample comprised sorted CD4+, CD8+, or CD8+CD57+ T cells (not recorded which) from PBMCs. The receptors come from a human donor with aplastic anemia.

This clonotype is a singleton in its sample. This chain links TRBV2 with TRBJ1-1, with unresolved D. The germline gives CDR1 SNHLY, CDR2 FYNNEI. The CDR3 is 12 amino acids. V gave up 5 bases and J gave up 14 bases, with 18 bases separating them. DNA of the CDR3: TGTGCCAGCAGTCTACAACGAACTGGAGCCTTCTTT. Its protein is CASSLQRTGAFF.

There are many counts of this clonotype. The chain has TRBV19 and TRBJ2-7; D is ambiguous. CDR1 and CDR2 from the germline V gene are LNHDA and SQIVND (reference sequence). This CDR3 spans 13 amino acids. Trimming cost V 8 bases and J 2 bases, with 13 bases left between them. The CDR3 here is CASSYSGTYEQYF. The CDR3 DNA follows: TGTGCCAGTTCTTATAGTGGAACCTACGAGCAGTACTTC. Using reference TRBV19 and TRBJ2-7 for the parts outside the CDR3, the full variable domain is DGGITQSPKYLFRKEGQNVTLSCEQNLNHDAMYWYRQDPGQGLRLIYYSQIVNDFQKGDIAEGYSVSREKKESFPLTVTSAQKNPTAFYLCASSYSGTYEQYFGPGTRLTVT.

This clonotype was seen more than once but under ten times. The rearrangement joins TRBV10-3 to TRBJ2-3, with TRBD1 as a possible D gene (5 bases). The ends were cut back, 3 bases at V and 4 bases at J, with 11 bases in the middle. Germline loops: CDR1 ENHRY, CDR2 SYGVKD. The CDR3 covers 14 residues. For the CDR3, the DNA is TGTGCCATCAGTGATGGCAGGGCTGCAGATACGCAGTATTTT. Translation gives CAISDGRAADTQYF.

The CDR3 spells CASSWAMNTEAFF. The CDR3 DNA follows: TGTGCCAGCAGCTGGGCAATGAACACTGAAGCTTTCTTT. The chain carries TRBV5-5 and TRBJ1-1; D call uncertain. The CDR3 has 13 residues. V was trimmed by 3 bases and J by 0 bases, leaving 6 bases between them. Germline V gene lookup returns CDR1 SGHKS and CDR2 YYEKEE (reference sequence). Filled out from reference TRBV5-5 and TRBJ1-1, the complete variable domain reads DAGVTQSPTHLIKTRGQQVTLRCSPISGHKSVSWYQQVLGQGPQFIFQYYEKEERGRGNFPDRFSARQFPNYSSELNVNALLLGDSALYLCASSWAMNTEAFFGQGTRLTVV.

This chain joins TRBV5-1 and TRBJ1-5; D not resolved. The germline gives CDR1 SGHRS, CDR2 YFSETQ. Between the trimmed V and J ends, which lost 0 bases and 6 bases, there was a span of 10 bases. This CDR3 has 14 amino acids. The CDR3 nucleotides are TGCGCCAGCAGCTTGGGGCCTTGGGGTCAGCCCCAGCATTTT. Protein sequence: CASSLGPWGQPQHF.

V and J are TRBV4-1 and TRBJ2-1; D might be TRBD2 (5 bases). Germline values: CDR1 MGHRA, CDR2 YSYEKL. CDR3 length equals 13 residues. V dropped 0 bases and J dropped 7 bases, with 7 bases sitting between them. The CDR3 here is CASSQEKRNEQFF. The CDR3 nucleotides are TGCGCCAGCAGCCAAGAGAAGCGGAATGAGCAGTTCTTC.

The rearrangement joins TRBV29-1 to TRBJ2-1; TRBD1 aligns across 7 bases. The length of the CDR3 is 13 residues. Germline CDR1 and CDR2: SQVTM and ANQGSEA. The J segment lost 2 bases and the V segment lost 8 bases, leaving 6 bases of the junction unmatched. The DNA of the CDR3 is TGCAGCATGACAGGGCCCACCTACAATGAGCAGTTCTTC. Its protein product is CSMTGPTYNEQFF.

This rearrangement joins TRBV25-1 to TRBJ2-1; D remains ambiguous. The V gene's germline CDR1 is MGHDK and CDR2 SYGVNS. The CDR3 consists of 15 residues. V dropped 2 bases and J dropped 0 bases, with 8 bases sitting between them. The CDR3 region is CASSEGESSYNEQFF. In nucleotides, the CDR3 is TGTGCCAGCAGTGAAGGAGAGAGCTCCTACAATGAGCAGTTCTTC.

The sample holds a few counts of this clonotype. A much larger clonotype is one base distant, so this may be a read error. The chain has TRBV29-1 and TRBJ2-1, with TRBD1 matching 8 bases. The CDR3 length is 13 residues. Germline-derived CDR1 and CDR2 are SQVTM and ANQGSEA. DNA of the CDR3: TGCAGCGTTGCAGGGGGCAGGGACAATGGGCAGTTCTTC. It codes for CSVAGGRDNGQFF.

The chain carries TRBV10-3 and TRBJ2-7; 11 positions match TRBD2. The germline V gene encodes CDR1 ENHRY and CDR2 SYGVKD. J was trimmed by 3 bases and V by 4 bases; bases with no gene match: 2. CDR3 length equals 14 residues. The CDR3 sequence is CAISGGTSGYEQYF. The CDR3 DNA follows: TGTGCCATCAGTGGGGGGACTAGCGGCTACGAGCAGTACTTC.

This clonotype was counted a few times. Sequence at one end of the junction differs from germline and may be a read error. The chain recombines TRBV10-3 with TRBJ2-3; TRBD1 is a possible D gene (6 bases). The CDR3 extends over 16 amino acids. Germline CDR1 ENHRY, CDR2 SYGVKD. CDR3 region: CATSDQQGSSTDTQYF. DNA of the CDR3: TGTGCCACCAGTGATCAACAGGGATCGAGCACAGATACGCAGTATTTT.

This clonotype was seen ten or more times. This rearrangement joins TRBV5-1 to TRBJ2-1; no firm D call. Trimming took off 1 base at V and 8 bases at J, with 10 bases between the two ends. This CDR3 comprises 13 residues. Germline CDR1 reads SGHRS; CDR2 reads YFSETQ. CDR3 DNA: TGCGCCAGCAGCTTGAGAGGAACCGATGAGCAGTTCTTC. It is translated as CASSLRGTDEQFF.

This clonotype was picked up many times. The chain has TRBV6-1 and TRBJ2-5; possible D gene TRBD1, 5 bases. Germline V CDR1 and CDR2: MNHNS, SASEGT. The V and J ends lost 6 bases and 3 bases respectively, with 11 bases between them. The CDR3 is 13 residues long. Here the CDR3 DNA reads TGTGCCAGCAGCCGCAGGGTAGAAGAGACCCAGTACTTC. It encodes CASSRRVEETQYF.

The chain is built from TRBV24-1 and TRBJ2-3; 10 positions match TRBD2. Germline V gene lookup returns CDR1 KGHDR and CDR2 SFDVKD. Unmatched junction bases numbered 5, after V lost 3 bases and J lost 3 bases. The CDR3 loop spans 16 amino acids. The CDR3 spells CATSDGVAGGTDTQYF. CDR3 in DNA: TGTGCCACCAGTGATGGGGTAGCGGGAGGAACAGATACGCAGTATTTT.

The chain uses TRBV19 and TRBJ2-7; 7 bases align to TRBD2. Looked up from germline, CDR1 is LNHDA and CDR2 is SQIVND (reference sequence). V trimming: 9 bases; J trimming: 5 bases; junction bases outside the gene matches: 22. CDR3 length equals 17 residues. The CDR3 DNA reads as TGTGCCAGCAGCCAAGAGGGGCTAGCGGCGGGGACCCACGAGCAGTACTTC. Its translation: CASSQEGLAAGTHEQYF.

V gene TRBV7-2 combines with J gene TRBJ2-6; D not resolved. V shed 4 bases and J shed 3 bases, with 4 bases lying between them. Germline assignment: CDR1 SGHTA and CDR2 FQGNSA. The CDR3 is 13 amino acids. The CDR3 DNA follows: TGTGCCAGCAGCTCCGATGGGGCCAACGTCCTGACTTTC. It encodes CASSSDGANVLTF.

The CDR3 region is CASSVDGGAGPNTEAFF. The CDR3 DNA sequence: TGTGCCAGCAGCGTAGACGGGGGGGCGGGCCCGAACACTGAAGCTTTCTTT. The rearrangement uses TRBV9 and TRBJ1-1; possibly TRBD1 for D (6 bases). Trimming left V 0 bases short and J 1 base short, with 16 bases between. The CDR3 is 17 residues long. CDR1 is SGDLS and CDR2 is YYNGEE in the germline V gene.

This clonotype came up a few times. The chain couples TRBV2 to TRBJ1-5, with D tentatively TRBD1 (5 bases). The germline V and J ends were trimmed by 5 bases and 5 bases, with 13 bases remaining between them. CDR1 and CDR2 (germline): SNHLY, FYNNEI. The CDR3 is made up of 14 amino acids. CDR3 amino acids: CASSWAGMDQPQHF. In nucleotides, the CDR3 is TGTGCCAGCAGTTGGGCAGGGATGGATCAGCCCCAGCATTTT. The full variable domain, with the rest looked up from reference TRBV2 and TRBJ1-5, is EPEVTQTPSHQVTQMGQEVILRCVPISNHLYFYWYRQILGQKVEFLVSFYNNEISEKSEIFDDQFSVERPDGSNFTLKIRSTKLEDSAMYFCASSWAGMDQPQHFGDGTRLSIL.

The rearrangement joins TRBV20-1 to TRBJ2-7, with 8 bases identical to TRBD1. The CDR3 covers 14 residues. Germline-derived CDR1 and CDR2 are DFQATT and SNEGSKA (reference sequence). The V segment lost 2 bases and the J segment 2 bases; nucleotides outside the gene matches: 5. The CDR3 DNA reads TGCAGTGCTAGATTAACAGGGGGGACCTACGAGCAGTACTTC. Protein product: CSARLTGGTYEQYF.

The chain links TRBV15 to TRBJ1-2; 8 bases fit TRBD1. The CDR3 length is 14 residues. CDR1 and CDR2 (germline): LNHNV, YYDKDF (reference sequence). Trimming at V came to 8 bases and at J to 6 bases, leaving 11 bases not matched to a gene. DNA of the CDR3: TGTGCCACCTCCCATACCCAGGGGGCGGATGGCTACACCTTC. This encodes CATSHTQGADGYTF.